Listed below are T cell receptor beta chains from one sample, sequenced in a study of early T cells in non-severe SARS-CoV-2 infection. MiXCR was run by TCRdb on the 5' RACE reads, yielding one entry per CDR3 protein. Of approximately 84,000 distinct CDR3 sequences listed, 13% are singletons. Sequencing was carried out using whole blood. These receptors all come from an adult who was a healthcare worker with PCR-confirmed SARS-CoV-2 infection or an uninfected control (not recorded which). Both conserved end residues are trimmed from each CDR3. A D gene is named only where the DNA matches it firmly. Size values are once, few and many counts, or a class for expanded clones, and some rows have none.

d_call	j_call	clone_size	v_call	cdr3_length	cdr3_aa
.	TRBJ1-2	.	TRBV6-5	9	ASSIGGRDY
.	TRBJ1-1	.	TRBV5-1	12	ASSIWGERTEAF
.	TRBJ2-3	.	TRBV7-8	12	ANSGRVNADTQY
.	TRBJ1-1	many	TRBV6-5	13	ASSYRQELNTEAF
.	TRBJ2-7	few	TRBV6-5	11	ASKGGSSYEQY
TRBD1	TRBJ1-1	few	TRBV28	13	ASSSLGQGIGEAF
.	TRBJ1-1	many	TRBV29-1	10	SVRHLNTEAF
.	TRBJ2-7	.	TRBV10-3	10	AISEEPYEQY
TRBD2	TRBJ2-1	.	TRBV24-1	14	ATSEAASGIFDEQF
.	TRBJ2-3	.	TRBV11-2	11	ASSFDYTDTQY
.	TRBJ1-2	.	TRBV28	9	ASRGRFDYT
TRBD1	TRBJ1-6	.	TRBV28	14	ASRAQGAPYNSPLH
.	TRBJ2-7	few	TRBV5-1	13	ASTLARLPGDEQY
.	TRBJ1-2	many	TRBV7-6	12	ASSLGQAGYGYT
.	TRBJ1-1	many	TRBV12-3/TRBV12-4	14	ASSRSVGLVNTEAF
.	TRBJ2-2	many	TRBV2	9	ASSGVGELF
.	TRBJ2-7	.	TRBV28	12	ASSLLISSYEQY
.	TRBJ1-5	many	TRBV4-1	12	ASSHRKGLQPQH
.	TRBJ1-1	few	TRBV5-1	11	ASSLESDTEAF
.	TRBJ1-2	many	TRBV12-3/TRBV12-4	12	ASSSPGTRYGYT
.	TRBJ2-3	.	TRBV29-1	10	SGTEIPDTQY
TRBD1	TRBJ2-1	few	TRBV27	13	ASSFDRGIGNEQF
TRBD1	TRBJ2-1	.	TRBV20-1	13	SASPTGESYNEQF
.	TRBJ1-6	.	TRBV2	10	ASTISNSPLH
TRBD2	TRBJ2-3	.	TRBV6-5	13	ASSQLAASTDTQY
.	TRBJ2-2	.	TRBV6-5	15	ASSYVGVTANTGELF
TRBD2	TRBJ2-1	few	TRBV27	15	ASSLYGPGGISNEQF
.	TRBJ1-2	few	TRBV2	13	ASSPSDTFNYGYT
TRBD1	TRBJ1-6	many	TRBV27	12	ASSPRTGGEPLH
TRBD1	TRBJ2-4	.	TRBV28	12	ASSSGGSLNIQY
.	TRBJ1-3	.	TRBV28	11	ASNTFSGNTIY
TRBD2	TRBJ2-2	many	TRBV6-2/TRBV6-3	11	ASTRGDTGELF
.	TRBJ1-5	many	TRBV20-1	15	SASTQAVMSGHQPQH
.	TRBJ2-7	few	TRBV6-1	12	ASSENFSKDEQY
.	TRBJ2-7	.	TRBV5-1	12	ASSLGRGVYEQY
.	TRBJ1-2	.	TRBV7-8	11	ASSLRAGQGYT
.	TRBJ2-1	many	TRBV20-1	13	SALDGESSYNEQF
.	TRBJ2-3	few	TRBV7-3	12	ASSLGQGGVTQY
.	TRBJ1-1	few	TRBV7-3	10	ASSHVGEEAF
.	TRBJ2-1	.	TRBV20-1	11	SAGQATYNEQF
.	TRBJ1-4	.	TRBV2	10	ASSVGKGKLF
.	TRBJ1-6	few	TRBV2	12	ASSVRLADSPLH
.	TRBJ2-7	.	TRBV19	12	ASSIGRTPGEQY
.	TRBJ1-2	many	TRBV6-5	11	ASSLGISYGYT
.	TRBJ1-1	few	TRBV29-1	10	SARQLNTEAF
.	TRBJ1-6	few	TRBV12-3/TRBV12-4	12	ASSFRVEDSPLH